What follows are 9 T cell receptor beta chains derived from one specimen sequenced in a study of shared clonotypes between healthy human individuals. Cells designated naive CD8 were CD45RO-negative and were positively selected for CCR7, with terminally differentiated effector memory CD45RA+ cells excluded. Clones were sequenced by immunoSEQ multiplex PCR, and TCRdb holds only the in-frame ones, with some missing. The sample lists 1.5 million to 2.5 million clones, approximately 94% occurring once. The specimen was naive CD8+ T cells sorted from blood. These receptors were obtained from a man between 18 and 35 years old in good health.

Comments on this clone: The same CDR3 is also encoded by other DNA sequences in this sample. The gene calls are TRBV27 and TRBJ2-1; 8 bases align to TRBD2. The germline gives CDR1 MNHEY, CDR2 SMNVEV (reference sequence). The trim removed 2 bases at V and 4 bases at J, leaving 4 bases unmatched. The CDR3 consists of 15 residues. In nucleotides, the CDR3 is TGTGCCAGCAGTTTAACGGGGGGGCCTTACAATGAGCAGTTCTTC. The encoded protein is CASSLTGGPYNEQFF.

This chain connects TRBV9 to TRBJ1-5, with unresolved D. The germline V gene encodes CDR1 SGDLS and CDR2 YYNGEE. V dropped 3 bases and J dropped 1 base, with 5 bases sitting between them. The CDR3 loop spans 13 amino acids. The CDR3 protein is CASSAWSNQPQHF. CDR3 coding DNA: TGTGCCAGCAGCGCGTGGAGCAATCAGCCCCAGCATTTT.

V gene TRBV28 combines with J gene TRBJ2-7, with D possibly being TRBD2 (6 bases). CDR3 length equals 17 residues. Trimming shortened V by 5 bases and J by 0 bases, and 20 bases separated the two germline ends. Germline values: CDR1 MDHEN, CDR2 SYDVKM. CDR3 in amino acids: CASSPRGIGIPSYEQYF. CDR3 sequence (DNA): TGTGCCAGCAGTCCTCGGGGGATAGGAATACCCTCCTACGAGCAGTACTTC.

This chain links TRBV13 with TRBJ2-3, with D hard to call. V gave up 3 bases and J gave up 4 bases, with 11 bases separating them. The V gene's germline CDR1 is PRHDT and CDR2 FYEKMQ (reference sequence). CDR3 length: 14 amino acids. The CDR3 sequence: CASSLALGPDTQYF. As DNA, the CDR3 is TGTGCCAGCAGCTTGGCCCTAGGCCCAGATACGCAGTATTTT.

Comment on this clone: Other DNA sequences in this sample translate to the same CDR3. The V gene is TRBV7-8, the J gene TRBJ2-1, with 7 bases lining up with TRBD2. Germline CDR1 and CDR2: SGHVS and FQNEAQ. Trimming took 1 base from V and 8 from J; bases not matched to a gene: 2. The CDR3 runs to 13 residues. The CDR3 coding sequence is TGTGCCAGCAGCTTAGGGCTAGCGGATGAGCAGTTCTTC. As protein: CASSLGLADEQFF.

In its sample, this clone was seen once. The chain has TRBV10-1 and TRBJ2-5; D possibly corresponds to TRBD1 (6 bases). The CDR3 consists of 15 residues. V lost 3 bases, J lost 1 base, and 12 bases lay in between. The germline V gene has CDR1 WNHNN and CDR2 SYGVQD (reference sequence). The CDR3 DNA reads TGCGCCAGCAGTGAAGACACAGGGATCCAAGAGACCCAGTACTTC. Translating it yields CASSEDTGIQETQYF.

V is TRBV27 and J is TRBJ2-3, with D tentatively TRBD1 (5 bases). V lost 7 bases and J lost 0, with 8 bases in between. This CDR3 is built from 13 residues. Germline loops: CDR1 MNHEY, CDR2 SMNVEV (reference sequence). DNA for the CDR3: TGTGCCAGCAAGACAGCTAGCACAGATACGCAGTATTTT. This encodes CASKTASTDTQYF.

The sample holds one count of this clone. This sequence joins TRBV30 and TRBJ1-2; possibly TRBD1 for D (5 bases). Germline V gives CDR1 GTSNPN, CDR2 SVGIG (reference sequence). CDR3 size: 14 residues. Deletions cut 1 base from V and 5 bases from J, with 14 bases between. This CDR3 is CAWSDLPGVYGYTF. DNA of the CDR3: TGTGCCTGGAGTGACCTTCCGGGGGTTTATGGCTACACCTTC. Looking up the rest from reference TRBV30 and TRBJ1-2 gives the full variable domain: SQTIHQWPATLVQPVGSPLSLECTVEGTSNPNLYWYRQAAGRGLQLLFYSVGIGQISSEVPQNLSASRPQDRQFILSSKKLLLSDSGFYLCAWSDLPGVYGYTFGSGTRLTVV.

The rearrangement uses TRBV7-2 and TRBJ1-2; D unresolved. V gave up 5 bases and J gave up 8 bases, with 15 bases separating them. Germline values: CDR1 SGHTA, CDR2 FQGNSA. The CDR3 has 13 amino acids. DNA of the CDR3: TGTGCCAGCAGCCCAGACGGCTGGTGGGGCTACACCTTC. The encoded protein is CASSPDGWWGYTF.